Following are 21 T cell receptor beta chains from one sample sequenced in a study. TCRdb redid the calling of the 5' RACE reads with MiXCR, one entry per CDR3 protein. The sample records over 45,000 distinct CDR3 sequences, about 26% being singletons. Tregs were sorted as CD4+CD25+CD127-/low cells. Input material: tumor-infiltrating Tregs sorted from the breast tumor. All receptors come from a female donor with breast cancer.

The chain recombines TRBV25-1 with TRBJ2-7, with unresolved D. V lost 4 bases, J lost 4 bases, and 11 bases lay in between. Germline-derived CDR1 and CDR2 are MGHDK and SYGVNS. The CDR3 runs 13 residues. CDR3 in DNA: TGTGCCAGCAGTGGTTCGAACCGTTACGAGCAGTACTTC. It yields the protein CASSGSNRYEQYF.

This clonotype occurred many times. Written as DNA, the CDR3 is TGTGCCAGCAGTTTTCATTCGGGGTTGCCTGAAGCTTTCTTT. This gives the protein CASSFHSGLPEAFF. This chain uses TRBV12-3 or TRBV12-4 with TRBJ1-1; the D is unclear. The CDR3 is 14 amino acids. Trimming pared 3 bases from V and 6 bases from J, leaving 14 bases between.

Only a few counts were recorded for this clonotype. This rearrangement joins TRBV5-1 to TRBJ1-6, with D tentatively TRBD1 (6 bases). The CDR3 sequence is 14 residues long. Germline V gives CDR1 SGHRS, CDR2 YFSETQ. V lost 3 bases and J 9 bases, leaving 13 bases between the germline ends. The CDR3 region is CASSSQGTGSPLHF. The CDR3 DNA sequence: TGCGCCAGCAGCTCCCAGGGGACCGGTTCACCCCTCCACTTT.

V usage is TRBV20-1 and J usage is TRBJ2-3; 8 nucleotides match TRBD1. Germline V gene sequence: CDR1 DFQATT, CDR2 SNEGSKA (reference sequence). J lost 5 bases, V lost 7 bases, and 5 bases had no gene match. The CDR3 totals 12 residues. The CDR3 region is CSVGQGRDTQYF. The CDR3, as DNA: TGCAGTGTTGGACAGGGCAGAGATACGCAGTATTTT.

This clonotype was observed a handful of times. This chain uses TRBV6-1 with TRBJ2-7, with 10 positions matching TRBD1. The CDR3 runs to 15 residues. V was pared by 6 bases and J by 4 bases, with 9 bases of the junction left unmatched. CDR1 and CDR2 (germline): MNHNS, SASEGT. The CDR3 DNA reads TGTGCCAGCAGCCCCCGGGACAGGGGCGGGTACGAGCAGTACTTC. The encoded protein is CASSPRDRGGYEQYF.

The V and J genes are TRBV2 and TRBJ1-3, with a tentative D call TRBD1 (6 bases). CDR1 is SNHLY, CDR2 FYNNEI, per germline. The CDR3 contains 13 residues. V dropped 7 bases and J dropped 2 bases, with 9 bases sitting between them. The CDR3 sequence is CASTRTAGNTIYF. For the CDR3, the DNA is TGTGCCAGCACAAGGACAGCTGGAAACACCATATATTTT.

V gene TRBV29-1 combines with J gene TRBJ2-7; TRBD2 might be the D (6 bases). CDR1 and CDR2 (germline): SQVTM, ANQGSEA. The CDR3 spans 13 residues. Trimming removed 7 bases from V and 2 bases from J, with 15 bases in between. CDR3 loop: CSAKGGDTYEQYF. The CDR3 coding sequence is TGCAGCGCAAAAGGAGGGGATACCTACGAGCAGTACTTC.

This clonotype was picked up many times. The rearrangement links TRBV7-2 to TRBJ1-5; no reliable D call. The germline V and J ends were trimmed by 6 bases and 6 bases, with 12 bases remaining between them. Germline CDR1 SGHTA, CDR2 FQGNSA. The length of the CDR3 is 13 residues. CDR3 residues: CASSSWFGQPQHF. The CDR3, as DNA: TGTGCCAGCAGTTCATGGTTCGGTCAGCCCCAGCATTTT.

Here the CDR3 DNA reads TGTGCCAGCCAACGGGACAGGGGGCACGAGCAGTACTTC. It is translated as CASQRDRGHEQYF. V gene TRBV28 combines with J gene TRBJ2-7; TRBD1 aligns across 12 bases. Germline V gene lookup returns CDR1 MDHEN and CDR2 SYDVKM. V shed 8 bases, J shed 5 bases, and the junction held 4 bases outside the gene matches. The length of the CDR3 is 13 residues.

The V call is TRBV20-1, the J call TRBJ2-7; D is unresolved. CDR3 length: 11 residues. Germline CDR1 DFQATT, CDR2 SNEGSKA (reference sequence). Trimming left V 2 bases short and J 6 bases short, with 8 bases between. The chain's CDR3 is CSARYGLEQYF. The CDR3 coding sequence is TGCAGTGCTAGATACGGGCTCGAGCAGTACTTC.

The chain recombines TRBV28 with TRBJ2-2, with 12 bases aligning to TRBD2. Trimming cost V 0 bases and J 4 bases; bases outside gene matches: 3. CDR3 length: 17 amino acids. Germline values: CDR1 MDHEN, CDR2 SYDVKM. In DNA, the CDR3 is TGTGCCAGCAGTTTATGGACTAGCGGGGGTGTCACCGGGGAGCTGTTTTTT. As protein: CASSLWTSGGVTGELFF.

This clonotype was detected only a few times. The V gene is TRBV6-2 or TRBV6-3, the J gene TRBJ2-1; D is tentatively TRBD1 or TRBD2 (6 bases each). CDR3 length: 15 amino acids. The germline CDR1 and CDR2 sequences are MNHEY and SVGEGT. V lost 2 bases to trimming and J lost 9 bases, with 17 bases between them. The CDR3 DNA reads TGTGCCAGCAGTTACGGGGTTAGGGGGGTCGGTGAGCAGTTCTTC. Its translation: CASSYGVRGVGEQFF.

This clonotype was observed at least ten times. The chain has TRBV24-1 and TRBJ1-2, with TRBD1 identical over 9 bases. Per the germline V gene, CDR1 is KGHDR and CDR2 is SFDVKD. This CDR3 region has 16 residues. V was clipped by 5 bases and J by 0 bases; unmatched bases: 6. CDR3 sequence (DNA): TGTGCCACCAGTGGTAACCGGGACAGGGCTAACTATGGCTACACCTTC. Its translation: CATSGNRDRANYGYTF.

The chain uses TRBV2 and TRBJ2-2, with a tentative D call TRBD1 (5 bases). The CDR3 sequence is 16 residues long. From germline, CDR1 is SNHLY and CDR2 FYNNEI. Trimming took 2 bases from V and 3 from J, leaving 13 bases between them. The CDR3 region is CASSEYGIRDTGELFF. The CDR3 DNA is TGTGCCAGCAGTGAATACGGAATCAGGGACACCGGGGAGCTGTTTTTT.

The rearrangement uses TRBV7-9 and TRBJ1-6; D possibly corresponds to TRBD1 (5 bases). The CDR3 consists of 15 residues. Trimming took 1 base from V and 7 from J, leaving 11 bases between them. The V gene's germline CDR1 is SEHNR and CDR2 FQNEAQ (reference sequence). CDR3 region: CASSLGGAQNSPLHF. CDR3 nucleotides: TGTGCCAGCAGCTTAGGAGGGGCCCAGAATTCACCCCTCCACTTT.

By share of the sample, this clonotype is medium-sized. CDR3 sequence reads: CASSLAGSMNTEAFF. Written as DNA, the CDR3 is TGCGCCAGCAGCTTGGCGGGATCTATGAACACTGAAGCTTTCTTT. The rearrangement links TRBV5-1 to TRBJ1-1, with no clear D. Germline V gene sequence: CDR1 SGHRS, CDR2 YFSETQ. The CDR3 contains 15 residues. V lost 0 bases to trimming and J lost 0 bases, with 9 bases between them.

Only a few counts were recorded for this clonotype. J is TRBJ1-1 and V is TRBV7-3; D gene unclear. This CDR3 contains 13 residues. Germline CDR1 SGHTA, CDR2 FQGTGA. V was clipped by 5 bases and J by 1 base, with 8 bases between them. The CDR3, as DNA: TGTGCCAGCAGCCTTGGCAAGAACACTGAAGCTTTCTTT. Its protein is CASSLGKNTEAFF.

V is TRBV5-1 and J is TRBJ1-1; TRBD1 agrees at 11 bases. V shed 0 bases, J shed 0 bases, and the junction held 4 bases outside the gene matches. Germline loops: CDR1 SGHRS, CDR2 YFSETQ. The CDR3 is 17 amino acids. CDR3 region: CASSLGGTGGMNTEAFF. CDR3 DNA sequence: TGCGCCAGCAGCTTGGGAGGGACAGGGGGGATGAACACTGAAGCTTTCTTT.

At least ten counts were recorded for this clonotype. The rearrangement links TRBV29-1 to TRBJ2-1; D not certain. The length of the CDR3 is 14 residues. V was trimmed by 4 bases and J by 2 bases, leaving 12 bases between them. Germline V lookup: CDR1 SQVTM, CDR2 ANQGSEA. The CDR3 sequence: CSVVRLGPYNEQFF. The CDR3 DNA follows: TGCAGCGTTGTTAGATTGGGCCCCTACAATGAGCAGTTCTTC.

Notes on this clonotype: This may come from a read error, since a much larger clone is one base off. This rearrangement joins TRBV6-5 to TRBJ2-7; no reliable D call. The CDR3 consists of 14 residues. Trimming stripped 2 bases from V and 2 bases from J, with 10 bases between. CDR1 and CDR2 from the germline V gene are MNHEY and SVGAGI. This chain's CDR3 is CASSYGRIPYEQYF. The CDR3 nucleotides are TGTGCCAGCAGTTACGGCAGAATACCCTACGAGCAGTACTTC.

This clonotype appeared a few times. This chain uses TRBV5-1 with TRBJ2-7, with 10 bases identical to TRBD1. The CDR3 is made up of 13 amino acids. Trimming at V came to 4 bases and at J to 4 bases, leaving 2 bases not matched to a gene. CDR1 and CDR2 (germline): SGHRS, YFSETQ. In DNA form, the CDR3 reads TGCGCCAGCAGCAAGGGACAGGGGTACGAGCAGTACTTC. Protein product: CASSKGQGYEQYF.